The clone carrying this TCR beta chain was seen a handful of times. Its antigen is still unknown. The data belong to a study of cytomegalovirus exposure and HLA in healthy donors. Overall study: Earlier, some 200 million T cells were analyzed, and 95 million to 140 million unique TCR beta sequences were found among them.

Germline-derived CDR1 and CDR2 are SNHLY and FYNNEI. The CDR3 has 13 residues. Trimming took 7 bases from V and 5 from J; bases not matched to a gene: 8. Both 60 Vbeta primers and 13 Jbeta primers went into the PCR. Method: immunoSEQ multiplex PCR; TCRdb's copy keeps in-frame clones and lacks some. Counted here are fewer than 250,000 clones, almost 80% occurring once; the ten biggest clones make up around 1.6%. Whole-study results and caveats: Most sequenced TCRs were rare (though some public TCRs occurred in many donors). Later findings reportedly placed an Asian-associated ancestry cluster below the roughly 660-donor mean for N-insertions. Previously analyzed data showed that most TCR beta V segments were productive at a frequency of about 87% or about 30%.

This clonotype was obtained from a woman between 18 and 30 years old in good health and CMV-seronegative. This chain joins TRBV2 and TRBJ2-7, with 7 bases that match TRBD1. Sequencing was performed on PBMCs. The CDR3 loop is CASIRDSKDEQYF. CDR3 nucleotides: TGTGCCAGCATACGGGACAGTAAGGACGAGCAGTACTTC.